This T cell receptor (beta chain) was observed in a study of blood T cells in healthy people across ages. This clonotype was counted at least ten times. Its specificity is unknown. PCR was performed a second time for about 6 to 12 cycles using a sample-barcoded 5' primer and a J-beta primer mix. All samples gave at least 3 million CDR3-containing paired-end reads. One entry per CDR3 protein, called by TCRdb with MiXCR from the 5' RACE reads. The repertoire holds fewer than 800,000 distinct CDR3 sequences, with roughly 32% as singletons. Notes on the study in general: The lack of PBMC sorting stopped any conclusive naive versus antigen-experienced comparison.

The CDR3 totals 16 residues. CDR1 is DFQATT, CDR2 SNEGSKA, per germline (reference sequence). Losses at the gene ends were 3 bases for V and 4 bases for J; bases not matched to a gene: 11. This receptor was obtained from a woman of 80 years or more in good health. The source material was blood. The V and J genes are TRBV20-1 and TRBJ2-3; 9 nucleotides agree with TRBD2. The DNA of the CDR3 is TGCAGTGCTAGTTCGTTCGCTAGCGGGGAACCAGATACGCAGTATTTT. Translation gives CSASSFASGEPDTQYF.